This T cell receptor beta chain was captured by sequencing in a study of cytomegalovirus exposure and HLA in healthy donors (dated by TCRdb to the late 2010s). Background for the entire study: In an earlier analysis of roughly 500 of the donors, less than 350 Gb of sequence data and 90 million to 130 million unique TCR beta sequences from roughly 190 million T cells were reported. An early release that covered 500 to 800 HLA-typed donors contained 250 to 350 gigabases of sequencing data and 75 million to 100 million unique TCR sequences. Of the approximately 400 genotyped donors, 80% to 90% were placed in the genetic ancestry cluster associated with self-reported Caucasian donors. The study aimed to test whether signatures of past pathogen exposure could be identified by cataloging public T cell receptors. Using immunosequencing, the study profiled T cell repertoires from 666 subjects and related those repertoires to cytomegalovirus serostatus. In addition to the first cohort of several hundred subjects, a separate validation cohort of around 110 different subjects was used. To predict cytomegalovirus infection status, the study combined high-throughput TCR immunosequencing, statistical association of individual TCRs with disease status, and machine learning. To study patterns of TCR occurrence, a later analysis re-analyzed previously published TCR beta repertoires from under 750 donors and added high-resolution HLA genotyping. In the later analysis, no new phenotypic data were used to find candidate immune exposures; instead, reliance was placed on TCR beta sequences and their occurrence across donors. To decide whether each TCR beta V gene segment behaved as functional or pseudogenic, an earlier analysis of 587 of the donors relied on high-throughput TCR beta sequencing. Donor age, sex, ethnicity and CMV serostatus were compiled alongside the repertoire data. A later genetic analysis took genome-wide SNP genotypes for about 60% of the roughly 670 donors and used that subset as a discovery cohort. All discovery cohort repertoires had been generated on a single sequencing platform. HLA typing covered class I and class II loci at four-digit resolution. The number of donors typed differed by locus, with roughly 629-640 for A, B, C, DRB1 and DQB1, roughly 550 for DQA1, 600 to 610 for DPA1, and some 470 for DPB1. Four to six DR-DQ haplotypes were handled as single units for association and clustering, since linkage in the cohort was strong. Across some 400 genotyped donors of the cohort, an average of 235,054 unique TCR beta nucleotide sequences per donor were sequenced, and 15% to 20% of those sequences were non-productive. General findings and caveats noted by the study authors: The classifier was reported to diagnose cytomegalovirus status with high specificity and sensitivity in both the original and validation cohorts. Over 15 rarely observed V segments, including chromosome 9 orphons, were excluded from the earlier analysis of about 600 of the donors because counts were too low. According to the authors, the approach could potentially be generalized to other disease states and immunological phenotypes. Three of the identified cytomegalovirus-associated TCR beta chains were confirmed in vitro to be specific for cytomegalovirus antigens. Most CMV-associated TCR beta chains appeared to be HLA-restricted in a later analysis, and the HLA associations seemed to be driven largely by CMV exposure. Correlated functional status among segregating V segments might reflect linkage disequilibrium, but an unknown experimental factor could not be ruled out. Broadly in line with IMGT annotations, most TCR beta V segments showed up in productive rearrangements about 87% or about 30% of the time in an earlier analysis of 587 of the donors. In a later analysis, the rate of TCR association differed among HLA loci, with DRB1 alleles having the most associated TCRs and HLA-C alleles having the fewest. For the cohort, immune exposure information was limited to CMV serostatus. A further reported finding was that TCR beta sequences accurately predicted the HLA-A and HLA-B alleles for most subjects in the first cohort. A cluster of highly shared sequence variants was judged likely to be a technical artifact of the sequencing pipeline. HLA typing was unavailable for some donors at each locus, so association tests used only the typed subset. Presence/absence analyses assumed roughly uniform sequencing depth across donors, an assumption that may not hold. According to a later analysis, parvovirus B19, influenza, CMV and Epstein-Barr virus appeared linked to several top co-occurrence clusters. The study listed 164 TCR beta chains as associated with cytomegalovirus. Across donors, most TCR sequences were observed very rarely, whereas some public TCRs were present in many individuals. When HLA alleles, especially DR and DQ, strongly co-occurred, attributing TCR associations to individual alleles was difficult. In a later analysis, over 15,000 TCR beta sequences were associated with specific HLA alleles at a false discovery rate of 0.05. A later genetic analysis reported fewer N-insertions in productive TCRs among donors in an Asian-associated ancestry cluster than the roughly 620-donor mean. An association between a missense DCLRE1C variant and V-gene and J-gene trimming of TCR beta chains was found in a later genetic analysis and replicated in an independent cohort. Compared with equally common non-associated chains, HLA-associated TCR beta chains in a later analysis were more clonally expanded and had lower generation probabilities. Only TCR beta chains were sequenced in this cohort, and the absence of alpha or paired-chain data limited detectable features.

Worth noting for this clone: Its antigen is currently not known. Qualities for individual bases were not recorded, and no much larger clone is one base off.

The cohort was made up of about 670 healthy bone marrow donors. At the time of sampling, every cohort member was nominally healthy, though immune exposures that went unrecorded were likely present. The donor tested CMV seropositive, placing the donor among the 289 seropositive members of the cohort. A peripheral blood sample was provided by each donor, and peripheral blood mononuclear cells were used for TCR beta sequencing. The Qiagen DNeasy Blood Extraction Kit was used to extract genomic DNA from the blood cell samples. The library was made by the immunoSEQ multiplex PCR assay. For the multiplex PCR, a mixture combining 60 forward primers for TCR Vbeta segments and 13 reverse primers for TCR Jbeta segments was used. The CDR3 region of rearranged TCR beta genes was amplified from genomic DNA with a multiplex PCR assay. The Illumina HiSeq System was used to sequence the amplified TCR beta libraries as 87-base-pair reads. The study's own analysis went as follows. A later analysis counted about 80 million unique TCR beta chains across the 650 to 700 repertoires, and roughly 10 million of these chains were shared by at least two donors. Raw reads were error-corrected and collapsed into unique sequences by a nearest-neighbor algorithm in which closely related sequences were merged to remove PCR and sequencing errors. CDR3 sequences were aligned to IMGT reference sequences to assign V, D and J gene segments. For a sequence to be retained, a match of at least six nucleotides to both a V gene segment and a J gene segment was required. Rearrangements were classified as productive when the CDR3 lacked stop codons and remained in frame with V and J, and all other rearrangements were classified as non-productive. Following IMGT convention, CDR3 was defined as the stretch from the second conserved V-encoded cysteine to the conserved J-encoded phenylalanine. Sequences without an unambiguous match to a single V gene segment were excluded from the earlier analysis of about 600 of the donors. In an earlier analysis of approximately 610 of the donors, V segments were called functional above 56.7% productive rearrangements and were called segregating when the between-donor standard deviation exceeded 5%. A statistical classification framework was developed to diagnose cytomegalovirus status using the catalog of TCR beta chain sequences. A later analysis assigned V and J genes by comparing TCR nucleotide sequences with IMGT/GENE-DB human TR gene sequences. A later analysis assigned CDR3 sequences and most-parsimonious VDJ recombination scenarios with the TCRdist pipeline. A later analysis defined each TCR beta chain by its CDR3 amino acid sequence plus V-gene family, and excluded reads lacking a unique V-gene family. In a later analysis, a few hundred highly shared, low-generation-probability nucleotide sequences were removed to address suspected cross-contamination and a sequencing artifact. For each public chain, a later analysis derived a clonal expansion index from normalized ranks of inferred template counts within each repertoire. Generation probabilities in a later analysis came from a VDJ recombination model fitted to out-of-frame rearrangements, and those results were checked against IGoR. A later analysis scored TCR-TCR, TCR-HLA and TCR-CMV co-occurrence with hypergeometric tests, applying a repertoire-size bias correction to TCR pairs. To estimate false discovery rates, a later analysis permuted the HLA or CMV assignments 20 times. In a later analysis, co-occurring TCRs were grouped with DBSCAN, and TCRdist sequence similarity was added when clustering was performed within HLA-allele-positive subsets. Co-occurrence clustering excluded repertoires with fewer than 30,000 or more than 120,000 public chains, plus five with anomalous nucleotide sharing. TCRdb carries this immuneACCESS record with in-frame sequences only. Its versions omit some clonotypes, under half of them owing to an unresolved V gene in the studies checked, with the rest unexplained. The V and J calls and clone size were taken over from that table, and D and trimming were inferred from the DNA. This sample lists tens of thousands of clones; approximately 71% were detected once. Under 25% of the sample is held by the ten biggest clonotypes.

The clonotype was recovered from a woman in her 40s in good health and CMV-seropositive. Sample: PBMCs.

The DNA sequence follows: TGTGCCAGTAGTATGACAGCGGGGGGGATCTACGAGCAGTACTTC. It specifies CASSMTAGGIYEQYF. The rearrangement combines TRBV19 with TRBJ2-7; the junction holds 10 bases that match TRBD2. CDR1 LNHDA and CDR2 SQIVND are derived from the germline V gene (reference sequence). The V end gives up 3 bases and the J end 3 bases, leaving 5 bases in the junction not matched to a gene. The cysteine opens and the phenylalanine closes a CDR3 of 15 amino acids. CDR3 DNA is the only sequence kept; it has 45 bases, read in frame from the first base. With all but the CDR3 taken from the reference TRBV19 and TRBJ2-7 genes, the full variable domain is: DGGITQSPKYLFRKEGQNVTLSCEQNLNHDAMYWYRQDPGQGLRLIYYSQIVNDFQKGDIAEGYSVSREKKESFPLTVTSAQKNPTAFYLCASSMTAGGIYEQYFGPGTRLTVT.